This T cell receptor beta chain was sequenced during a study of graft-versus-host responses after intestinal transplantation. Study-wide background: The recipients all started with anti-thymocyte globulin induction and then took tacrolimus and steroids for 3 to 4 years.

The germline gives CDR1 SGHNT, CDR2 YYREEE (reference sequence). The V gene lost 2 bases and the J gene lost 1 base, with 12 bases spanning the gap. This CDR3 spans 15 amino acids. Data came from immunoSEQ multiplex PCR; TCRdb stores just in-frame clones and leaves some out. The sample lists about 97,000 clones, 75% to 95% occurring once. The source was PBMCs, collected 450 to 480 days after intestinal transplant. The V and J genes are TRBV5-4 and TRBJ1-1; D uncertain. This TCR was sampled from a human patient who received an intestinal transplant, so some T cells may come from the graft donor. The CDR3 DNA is TGTGCCAGCAGCTTTTTTGCAGTGGGGAACACTGAAGCTTTCTTT. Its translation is CASSFFAVGNTEAFF.